This T cell receptor beta chain was documented in a study of shared clonotypes between healthy human individuals (dated by TCRdb to the early 2020s). Some background on the complete study: A few men and a couple of women, aged 18 to 49 years, made up the cohort. For each donor, CD4 naive and CD4 memory were each given three plates, CD8 naive was given two plates, and CD8 memory was given one plate. To estimate repertoire size and how much clonotypes are shared between individuals, the study performed deep sequencing of blood TCR repertoires from 4 to 6 healthy adults. To increase sequencing depth and limit assay-specific biases, different laboratories used diverse techniques to prepare libraries and sequence TCR repertoires. Leukapheresis yielded between about 0.94 and 10 billion PBMCs per donor. Broader findings and caveats from the paper: Even with the large sequencing depth, rarefaction of the sorted-subset datasets indicated that sequencing was incomplete. Based on pairwise subsampling, the degree of clonotype sharing among donors was expected to be affected by sequencing depth. Sampling was limited to blood, and TCR repertoires in tissue likely differ from TCR repertoires in blood. Because the study included only a small number of donors, the genetic and exposure-history diversity represented was limited. Estimated clonotype richness was generally larger for naive than for memory subsets. Compared with non-shared clonotypes, the clonotypes found in all four sorted-subset donors had higher generation probabilities. Sharing across several donors was observed for roughly 5.4% of naive CD4, less than 4% of naive CD8, 2% to 2.5% of memory CD4, and around 0.4% of memory CD8 clonotypes.

The CDR3 measures 12 amino acids from cysteine to phenylalanine. The sequence is cut down to CDR3 DNA, 36 bases in frame from base 1. At the junction V is shortened by 5 bases and J by 4 bases, with 8 bases in between. Sequences SNHLY (CDR1) and FYNNEI (CDR2) are obtained from the germline V gene. Healthy HIV-negative adults with no recently reported acute infections or vaccinations were included as donors. All donors were Caucasian adults living in Nashville, Tennessee, USA. CD4+ T cells were enriched through magnetic negative selection, after which naive cells were positively selected on CD45RA and the remaining negative fraction served as the memory subset. Blood was obtained by leukapheresis, after which PBMCs were separated by Ficoll-Histopaque density gradient centrifugation and cryopreserved in liquid nitrogen vapor phase. Analytical flow cytometry was used to check the purity and quantity of every magnetically sorted T cell population. Genomic DNA was isolated from every sorted fraction and measured by UV absorbance on a Nanodrop 2000c.

A few counts support this clone. Its antigen remains undetermined. Within one base of it there is no much larger clone, and no base qualities were kept. Using the deep immunoSEQ assay, TCR CDR3 regions were amplified from genomic DNA by multiplex PCR. Genomic DNA extracted from each cell subset was distributed evenly over all wells of several immunoSEQ 96-well plates, and each plate served as one replicate. Each replicate PCR for sorted subsets received about 210 ng genomic DNA, equal to about 30,000 T cell genomes. Purified libraries were measured with a Qubit 3.0 fluorometer, size-checked on a Bioanalyzer 2100, and measured again with the KAPA Library Quantification kit. Each immunoSEQ 96-well plate was sequenced on its own single-read 150-cycle Illumina NextSeq 550 flow cell. From the authors' description of their analysis: The immunoSEQ output contained only junctional sequences without quality scores, so filtering could not match that applied to full-length reads. To assign V/J genes and CDR3, sequences were annotated using PyIR, a Python wrapper for IgBLAST v1.9, with IMGT germline references. Any read was removed if the V/J assignment was weak (E-value above 1e-6), the CDR3 was missing, or the read contained stop codons, out-of-frame junctions, or ambiguous translated residues. V3J clonotypes were defined as sequences sharing the same inferred V gene, J gene, and CDR3 amino acid sequence. Percentage overlap between repertoires was computed as shared unique clonotypes divided by the size of the smaller repertoire. RTK rarefaction, the Chao1 estimator, and Recon v2.1 estimates of unobserved clonotypes were used to assess repertoire richness. Generation probabilities for all TCRbeta clonotypes obtained by the gDNA method from a handful of donors were computed using OLGA. TCRdb re-hosts the immuneACCESS table, in-frame sequences only. Its copies lack some clones; in the studies checked, an unresolved V gene accounts for under half of them, and the cause for the rest is not known. V, J and clone size were drawn from that table, and D and trimming were deduced from the DNA. For this sample the table gives around 2.5 million clones, of which more than 85% were detected only once. The ten largest clonotypes hold 0.36% of the sample.

In this chain, TRBV2 is recombined with TRBJ1-1, and perhaps TRBD1 as D gene, on 5 matching bases. The material sequenced was naive CD4+ T cells from PBMCs. In light of the paper, this sample's cell subset or site label describes: CD45RA+ positively selected. The sequence was collected from a man in his late teens or twenties in good health. Some clones in this sample may be carry-over from other donors' samples. The encoded CDR3 is CASSKGLTEAFF. The DNA sequence is as follows: TGTGCCAGCAGTAAGGGACTCACTGAAGCTTTCTTT. Supplemented by the reference TRBV2 and TRBJ1-1 proteins around the CDR3, the complete variable domain is EPEVTQTPSHQVTQMGQEVILRCVPISNHLYFYWYRQILGQKVEFLVSFYNNEISEKSEIFDDQFSVERPDGSNFTLKIRSTKLEDSAMYFCASSKGLTEAFFGQGTRLTVV.